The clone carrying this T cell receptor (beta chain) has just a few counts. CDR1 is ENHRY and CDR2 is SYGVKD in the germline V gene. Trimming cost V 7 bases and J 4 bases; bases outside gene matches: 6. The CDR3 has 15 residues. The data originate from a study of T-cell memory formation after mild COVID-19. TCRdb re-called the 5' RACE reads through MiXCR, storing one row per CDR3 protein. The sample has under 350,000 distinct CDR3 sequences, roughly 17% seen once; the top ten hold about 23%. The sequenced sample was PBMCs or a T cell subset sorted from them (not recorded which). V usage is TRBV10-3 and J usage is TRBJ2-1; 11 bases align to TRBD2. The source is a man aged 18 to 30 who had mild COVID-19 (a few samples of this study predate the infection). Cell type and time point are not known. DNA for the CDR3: TGTGCCATCACCACCGGGACTAGCGGTTACAATGAGCAGTTCTTC. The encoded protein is CAITTGTSGYNEQFF.